The 8 T cell receptor beta chains reported below all come from one sample, sequenced in a study of T cells in Graves' hyperthyroidism and ophthalmopathy. TCR beta CDR3 sequences were amplified from RNA transcripts. HTBI primers were the set used in a first-round RT-PCR of the TCR CDR3. TCRdb ran MiXCR on the multiplex PCR reads and lists one entry per CDR3 protein. The data contain over 300,000 distinct CDR3 sequences, around 13% of them singletons. Specimen: blood. The receptor set was obtained from a woman aged 60-75 years with Graves' hyperthyroidism.

This clonotype was counted at least ten times. This chain connects TRBV10-1 to TRBJ1-1; weak D call: TRBD1 (5 bases). This CDR3 has 13 amino acids. Germline-derived CDR1 and CDR2 are WNHNN and SYGVQD (reference sequence). V shed 0 bases and J shed 5 bases, with 7 bases lying between them. CDR3 amino acids: CASSESRGTEAFF. The CDR3 DNA follows: TGCGCCAGCAGTGAGTCGAGGGGTACTGAAGCTTTCTTT.

This clonotype was detected a few times. This rearrangement joins TRBV9 to TRBJ2-1; D is undetermined. The CDR3 has 16 residues. Trimming took 0 bases from V and 6 from J, leaving 16 bases between them. Germline CDR1 and CDR2: SGDLS and YYNGEE. The CDR3 loop reads CASSVAASDWGNEQFF. DNA of the CDR3: TGTGCCAGCAGCGTAGCGGCGTCCGATTGGGGCAATGAGCAGTTCTTC.

A few counts support this clonotype. The chain uses TRBV9 and TRBJ2-1; a weak D match, TRBD2 (5 bases). The V gene lost 4 bases and the J gene lost 7 bases, with 21 bases spanning the gap. The CDR3 contains 16 residues. Per germline, CDR1 SGDLS and CDR2 YYNGEE. The CDR3 DNA is TGTGCCAGCAGCTTCCGGCGCCTAGCAGTGGGGAATGAGCAGTTCTTC. Translated, it gives CASSFRRLAVGNEQFF. Full variable domain (outside the CDR3, taken from reference TRBV9 and TRBJ2-1): DSGVTQTPKHLITATGQRVTLRCSPRSGDLSVYWYQQSLDQGLQFLIQYYNGEERAKGNILERFSAQQFPDLHSELNLSSLELGDSALYFCASSFRRLAVGNEQFFGPGTRLTVL.

This clonotype has a count of ten or more. CDR3 DNA sequence: TGTGCCAGCAGCTTAGTTGTGGACAGGGGGCATGAGCAGTTCTTC. Translated, it gives CASSLVVDRGHEQFF. The J gene is TRBJ2-1, the V gene TRBV11-3; TRBD1 agrees at 11 bases. Per germline, CDR1 SGHNT and CDR2 YENEEA. V lost 1 base, J lost 8 bases, and 4 bases stayed unmatched. The CDR3 length is 15 residues.

Ten or more counts support this clonotype. CDR3 loop: CSVEAQLGKDTQYF. DNA of the CDR3: TGCAGCGTTGAAGCTCAATTAGGCAAAGATACGCAGTATTTT. This chain joins TRBV29-1 and TRBJ2-3; D not resolved. V shed 1 base and J shed 5 bases, with 13 bases lying between them. Germline assignment: CDR1 SQVTM and CDR2 ANQGSEA. This CDR3 spans 14 amino acids.

This clonotype was observed at least ten times. CDR3 nucleotides: TGTGCCAGCACAACCGGCGGGGTTCGTTATGGCTACACCTTC. As protein: CASTTGGVRYGYTF. The chain combines TRBV3-1 with TRBJ1-2, with D unresolved. Trimming left V 7 bases short and J 5 bases short, with 17 bases between. The CDR3 spans 14 residues. Germline CDR1 LGHDT, CDR2 YNNKEL (reference sequence).

The chain employs TRBV6-1 and TRBJ1-4; D gene unclear. Germline V gene lookup returns CDR1 MNHNS and CDR2 SASEGT. V lost 5 bases and J 0 bases, leaving 7 bases between the germline ends. This CDR3 has 14 residues. The CDR3 region has the DNA TGTGCCAGCAGTACCGGAGCAACTAATGAAAAACTGTTTTTT. It translates to CASSTGATNEKLFF.

This clonotype occurred many times. This chain joins TRBV5-5 and TRBJ2-1, with 10 nucleotides matching TRBD1. CDR1 SGHKS and CDR2 YYEKEE come from the germline V gene (reference sequence). Trimming took 0 bases from V and 9 from J; bases not matched to a gene: 12. This CDR3 region has 17 residues. The CDR3 reads CASSLDFGTGDGGEQFF. As DNA, the CDR3 is TGTGCCAGCAGCTTGGACTTCGGGACAGGGGATGGAGGTGAGCAGTTCTTC.